The 23 T cell receptor beta chains reported below all come from one sample, sequenced in a study of blood T cell repertoires in COVID-19 (dated by TCRdb to about 2020). Libraries were made using the immunoSEQ multiplex PCR assay. TCRdb carries this immuneACCESS record with in-frame sequences only. Its versions omit some clonotypes, under half of them owing to an unresolved V gene in the studies checked, with the rest unexplained. The sample contains around 310,000 clones, roughly 90% of them found a single time. Approximately 4% of the sample belongs to the ten largest clones. The sample taken for sequencing was peripheral blood. The receptors shown here come from a woman aged 45-59 years with active or convalescent COVID-19.

This clone showed up just once. This chain uses TRBV29-1 with TRBJ2-1; TRBD1 agrees at 10 bases. Germline CDR1 is SQVTM and CDR2 is ANQGSEA. The V gene end was trimmed by 5 bases and the J gene end by 7 bases; junction bases not matched to a gene: 5. CDR3 length: 13 amino acids. The CDR3 sequence is CSVYRTGGNEQFF. The CDR3 bases are TGCAGCGTTTATCGGACAGGGGGAAATGAGCAGTTCTTC.

The V call is TRBV27, the J call TRBJ2-2, with TRBD2 identical over 8 bases. The CDR3 length is 14 residues. Germline trimming cut 3 bases from V and 7 bases from J; bases unmatched to any gene: 4. In germline, CDR1 is MNHEY, CDR2 SMNVEV (reference sequence). CDR3 protein: CASSLREDLGELFF. The DNA of the CDR3 is TGTGCCAGCAGTTTGCGGGAGGATCTCGGGGAGCTGTTTTTT.

The chain couples TRBV24-1 to TRBJ1-1; D remains ambiguous. The CDR3 is 15 amino acids. Trimming cost V 3 bases and J 0 bases, with 10 bases left between them. Germline values: CDR1 KGHDR, CDR2 SFDVKD. The CDR3 loop reads CATSDGQLMNTEAFF. The CDR3 DNA follows: TGTGCCACCAGTGATGGGCAGCTGATGAACACTGAAGCTTTCTTT.

J is TRBJ1-1 and V is TRBV18; D is uncertain. Trimming shortened V by 6 bases and J by 1 base, and 9 bases separated the two germline ends. CDR1 and CDR2 (germline): KGHSH, LQKENI. The CDR3 is 13 amino acids. CDR3 in DNA: TGTGCCAGCTCGGGCCAGCCGAACACTGAAGCTTTCTTT. It yields the protein CASSGQPNTEAFF.

The chain couples TRBV18 to TRBJ2-7; D unclear. Trimming shortened V by 3 bases and J by 2 bases, and 14 bases separated the two germline ends. The CDR3 consists of 15 residues. Germline V CDR1 and CDR2: KGHSH, LQKENI. CDR3 amino acids: CASSPDLGGAYEQYF. CDR3 in DNA: TGTGCCAGCTCACCGGATCTAGGCGGAGCCTACGAGCAGTACTTC.

The genes are TRBV7-9 and TRBJ2-1; no firm D call. Trimming left V 0 bases short and J 8 bases short, with 23 bases between. CDR1 and CDR2 from the germline V gene are SEHNR and FQNEAQ (reference sequence). This CDR3 comprises 18 residues. The CDR3 DNA sequence: TGTGCCAGCAGCTTAGCGTGGGCAGGCCCCGCGTCACCGGATGAGCAGTTCTTC. This gives the protein CASSLAWAGPASPDEQFF.

The CDR3 DNA reads TGTGCCAGCATATCAAGCGGGGGCTCCTACAATGAGCAGTTCTTC. Its protein is CASISSGGSYNEQFF. The genes are TRBV28 and TRBJ2-1; 8 bases align to TRBD2. Germline loops: CDR1 MDHEN, CDR2 SYDVKM. There are 15 residues in the CDR3. Trimming removed 7 bases from V and 0 bases from J; junction bases left unmatched: 5.

V gene TRBV29-1 combines with J gene TRBJ1-2, with D possibly matching TRBD1 (5 bases). Germline CDR1 SQVTM, CDR2 ANQGSEA. The V end was cut by 5 bases, the J end by 0 bases, with 19 bases between. The CDR3 runs 16 residues. The CDR3 loop reads CSVLPAGRPSNYGYTF. DNA of the CDR3: TGCAGCGTTCTCCCCGCAGGGAGGCCATCTAACTATGGCTACACCTTC.

V usage is TRBV6-5 and J usage is TRBJ1-4, with 7 positions matching TRBD1. The J segment lost 7 bases and the V segment lost 2 bases, leaving 7 bases of the junction unmatched. CDR1 MNHEY and CDR2 SVGAGI come from the germline V gene. This CDR3 region has 15 residues. The CDR3: CASSYGRGLSEKLFF. Written as DNA, the CDR3 is TGTGCCAGCAGTTACGGAAGGGGGCTTTCTGAAAAACTGTTTTTT.

This rearrangement joins TRBV19 to TRBJ2-1, with a tentative D call TRBD1 (6 bases). Germline V gives CDR1 LNHDA, CDR2 SQIVND (reference sequence). The CDR3 length is 15 residues. V was cut by 1 base and J by 3 bases, with 10 bases left in between. In nucleotides, the CDR3 is TGTGCCAGTAGTATAGGAGACAGGAGCTACAATGAGCAGTTCTTC. It encodes CASSIGDRSYNEQFF.

CDR3 region: CAWTETAQAFF. DNA of the CDR3: TGTGCCTGGACCGAGACAGCTCAAGCTTTCTTT. This chain links TRBV30 with TRBJ1-1, with D perhaps matching TRBD1 (5 bases). CDR3 length: 11 residues. The V and J ends lost 4 bases and 9 bases respectively, with 12 bases between them. CDR1 GTSNPN and CDR2 SVGIG come from the germline V gene (reference sequence).

V is TRBV6-5 and J is TRBJ1-2; tentatively, D is TRBD1 (5 bases). V was pared by 2 bases and J by 4 bases, with 14 bases between. Per germline, CDR1 MNHEY and CDR2 SVGAGI. The CDR3 has 15 residues. In nucleotides, the CDR3 is TGTGCCAGCAGTTACCCGGACGGGGGAACCTATGGCTACACCTTC. As protein: CASSYPDGGTYGYTF.

The chain uses TRBV27 and TRBJ1-5; 7 positions agree with TRBD1. CDR1 is MNHEY, CDR2 SMNVEV, per germline (reference sequence). Trimming took 5 bases from V and 6 from J; bases not matched to a gene: 7. This CDR3 has 14 residues. The CDR3 DNA reads TGTGCCAGCAGTCCACGGCAGGGGGGTCAGCCCCAGCATTTT. It specifies CASSPRQGGQPQHF.

CDR3 region: CASSLGAGNNEKLFF. Written as DNA, the CDR3 is TGTGCCAGCAGCTTAGGGGCAGGGAATAATGAAAAACTGTTTTTT. The chain has TRBV7-9 and TRBJ1-4; tentative D call: TRBD1 (5 bases). Between the trimmed V and J ends, which lost 1 base and 4 bases, there was a span of 10 bases. The germline V gene has CDR1 SEHNR and CDR2 FQNEAQ (reference sequence). This CDR3 is 15 amino acids long.

The chain recombines TRBV5-5 with TRBJ1-1; D unclear. Trimming took 2 bases from V and 0 from J, leaving 11 bases between them. Looked up from germline, CDR1 is SGHKS and CDR2 is YYEKEE (reference sequence). This CDR3 has 15 residues. CDR3 sequence: CASSLLTPMNTEAFF. The CDR3 DNA reads TGTGCCAGCAGCTTACTGACTCCTATGAACACTGAAGCTTTCTTT.

This clone was seen once. This chain uses TRBV14 with TRBJ2-7; no clear D gene. Germline CDR1 and CDR2: SGHDN and FVKESK. The V gene lost 5 bases and the J gene lost 1 base, with 9 bases spanning the gap. The CDR3 is 13 residues long. CDR3 DNA: TGTGCCAGCAGCGCCCGGTGGTCCTACGAGCAGTACTTC. Its translation is CASSARWSYEQYF.

The table lists this clone with a few counts. This chain uses TRBV2 with TRBJ2-1, with TRBD2 identical over 9 bases. The CDR3 is 18 amino acids. The germline gives CDR1 SNHLY, CDR2 FYNNEI. V lost 6 bases and J lost 0; bases outside the gene matches: 12. CDR3 in DNA: TGTGCCAGCAGCAGACTAGCGGCCGCTAGGAGCTCCTACAATGAGCAGTTCTTC. It encodes CASSRLAAARSSYNEQFF.

V usage is TRBV6-5 and J usage is TRBJ2-3; 8 nucleotides line up with TRBD2. The germline V gene encodes CDR1 MNHEY and CDR2 SVGAGI. CDR3 length equals 16 residues. V was clipped by 0 bases and J by 6 bases; unmatched bases: 8. CDR3 in DNA: TGTGCCAGCAGTTACTCGAACGGGGGGGCTTGGGATACGCAGTATTTT. It encodes CASSYSNGGAWDTQYF.

This clone came up once. J is TRBJ2-7 and V is TRBV3-1 (or the pseudogene TRBV3-2); TRBD1 might be the D (6 bases). V was pared by 4 bases and J by 0 bases, with 13 bases between. Germline V lookup: CDR1 LGHDT, CDR2 YNNKEL (reference sequence). The CDR3 is made up of 15 amino acids. For the CDR3, the DNA is TGTGCCAGCAGCCCACAGGGCCTGAGCTCCTACGAGCAGTACTTC. The encoded protein is CASSPQGLSSYEQYF.

The chain is built from TRBV12-3 or TRBV12-4 and TRBJ1-2; no definite D call. The V and J ends lost 2 bases and 6 bases respectively, with 7 bases between them. The CDR3 is made up of 12 amino acids. The CDR3 sequence is CASSLPGDGYTF. As DNA, the CDR3 is TGTGCCAGCAGTTTACCGGGTGATGGCTACACCTTC.

This chain uses TRBV7-9 with TRBJ1-1, with a possible D match to TRBD1 (6 bases). Trimming pared 4 bases from V and 1 base from J, leaving 13 bases between. CDR1 SEHNR and CDR2 FQNEAQ come from the germline V gene (reference sequence). The CDR3 extends over 15 amino acids. The CDR3 protein is CASSSQGMGNTEAFF. The CDR3 nucleotides are TGTGCCAGCAGCTCACAGGGTATGGGGAACACTGAAGCTTTCTTT.

J is TRBJ2-7 and V is TRBV27; 8 nucleotides match TRBD2. Germline loops: CDR1 MNHEY, CDR2 SMNVEV (reference sequence). V lost 5 bases and J lost 6; bases outside the gene matches: 6. The CDR3 is 13 residues long. This CDR3 reads CASSHGGGGEQYF. DNA of the CDR3: TGTGCCAGCAGTCACGGGGGGGGAGGCGAGCAGTACTTC.

This clone was observed a handful of times. The rearrangement joins TRBV7-2 to TRBJ1-2; D is ambiguous. Germline-derived CDR1 and CDR2 are SGHTA and FQGNSA. Deletions cut 8 bases from V and 6 bases from J, with 16 bases between. This CDR3 region has 13 residues. The DNA for the CDR3 is TGTGCCAGCCCCGAGCGAAATACTGATGGCTACACCTTC. This gives the protein CASPERNTDGYTF.